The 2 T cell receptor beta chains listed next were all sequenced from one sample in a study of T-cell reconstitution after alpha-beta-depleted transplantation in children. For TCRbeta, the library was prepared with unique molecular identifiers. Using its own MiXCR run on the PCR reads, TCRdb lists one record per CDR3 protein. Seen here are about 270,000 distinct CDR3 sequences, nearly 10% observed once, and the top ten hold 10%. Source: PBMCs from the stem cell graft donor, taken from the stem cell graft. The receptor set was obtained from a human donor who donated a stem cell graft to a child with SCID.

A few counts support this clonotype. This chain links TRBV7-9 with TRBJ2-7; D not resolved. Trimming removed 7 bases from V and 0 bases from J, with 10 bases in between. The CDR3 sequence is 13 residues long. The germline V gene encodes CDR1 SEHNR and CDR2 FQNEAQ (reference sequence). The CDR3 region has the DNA TGTGCCAGCAACCCCACGGGCTCCTACGAGCAGTACTTC. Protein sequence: CASNPTGSYEQYF.

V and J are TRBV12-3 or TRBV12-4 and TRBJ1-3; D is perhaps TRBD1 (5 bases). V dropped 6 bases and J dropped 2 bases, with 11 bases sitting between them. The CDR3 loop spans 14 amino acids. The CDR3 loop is CASSKTAAGNTIYF. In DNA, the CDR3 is TGTGCCAGCAGCAAGACAGCGGCTGGAAACACCATATATTTT.